This T cell receptor beta chain was sequenced in a study of cytomegalovirus exposure and HLA in healthy donors. The wider study: In a previous analysis, some 110 million unique TCR beta sequences were found from 170 million or so T cells. Early on, a data release was issued that held some 85 million unique TCRs from HLA-typed donors.

The PCR ran on 60 Vbeta and 13 Jbeta primers. Clones were read by immunoSEQ multiplex PCR, and TCRdb kept only the in-frame ones, dropping some. The sample totals about 120,000 clones. Germline lookup yields CDR1 MGHDK and CDR2 SYGVNS. Trimming took off 1 base at V and 7 bases at J, with 16 bases between the two ends. This CDR3 spans 15 amino acids. Sequences were obtained from PBMCs. The receptor was derived from a man aged 18 to 30 in good health and CMV-seronegative. The chain is built from TRBV25-1 and TRBJ1-2; D perhaps matches TRBD1 (6 bases). CDR3: CASSEWTDPRGGYTF. CDR3 in DNA: TGTGCCAGCAGTGAATGGACAGATCCAAGAGGTGGCTACACCTTC.